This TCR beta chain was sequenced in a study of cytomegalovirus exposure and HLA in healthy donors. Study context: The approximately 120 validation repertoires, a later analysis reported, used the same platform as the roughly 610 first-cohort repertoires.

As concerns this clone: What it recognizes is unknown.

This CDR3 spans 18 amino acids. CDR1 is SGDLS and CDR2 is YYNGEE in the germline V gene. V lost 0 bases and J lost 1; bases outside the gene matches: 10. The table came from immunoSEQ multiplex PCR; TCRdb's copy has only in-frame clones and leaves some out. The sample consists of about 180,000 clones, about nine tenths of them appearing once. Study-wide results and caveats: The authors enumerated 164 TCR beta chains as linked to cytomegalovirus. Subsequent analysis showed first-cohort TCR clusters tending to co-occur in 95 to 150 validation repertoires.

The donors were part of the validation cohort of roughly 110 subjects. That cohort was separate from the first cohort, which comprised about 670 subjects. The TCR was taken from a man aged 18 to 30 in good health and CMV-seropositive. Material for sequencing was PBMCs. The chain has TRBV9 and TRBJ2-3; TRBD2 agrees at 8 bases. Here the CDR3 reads CASSVEGFGGAGTDTQYF. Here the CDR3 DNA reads TGTGCCAGCAGCGTAGAGGGATTCGGGGGGGCCGGCACAGATACGCAGTATTTT.